Listed below are T cell receptor beta chains from one sample, sequenced in a study of control samples from healthy donors and cancer patients. Sequencing was performed with immunoSEQ multiplex PCR; in TCRdb, only in-frame clones are kept and a portion is missing. The profile shows 130,000 or so clones, about nine tenths of them singletons. The source material was blood. All receptors come from a man younger than 35 in good health. Both conserved end residues are part of each CDR3. The order of the fields is clone size, J gene, D gene, V gene, CDR3 DNA, CDR3 protein. D genes are given only for firm matches. A clone size is listed for some rows: how often the clone was seen (once, few, many), or a class if it is expanded.

- | TRBJ2-2 | TRBD1 | TRBV5-1 | TGCGCCAGCAGCTCAAGGGCAGGGGGCAGCACCGGGGAGCTGTTTTTT | CASSSRAGGSTGELFF
- | TRBJ1-3 | TRBD1 | TRBV5-1 | TGCGCCAGCAGCCGCAACCAGGGGGCCTCTGGAAACACCATATATTTT | CASSRNQGASGNTIYF
few | TRBJ2-1 | - | TRBV28 | TGTGCCAGCAGTTTACCTCCCCGGGACAAGCAGTTCTTC | CASSLPPRDKQFF
- | TRBJ2-1 | TRBD2 | TRBV10-1 | TGCGCCAGCACCAGAATAACTAGCGGGGGATACAATGAGCAGTTCTTC | CASTRITSGGYNEQFF
- | TRBJ2-7 | - | TRBV14 | TGTGCCAGCAGCCAAGATTCCTGGGCGGAAGGAACGGAGAACGAGCAGTACTTC | CASSQDSWAEGTENEQYF
- | TRBJ1-1 | - | TRBV4-1 | TGCGCCAGCAGCCAGCACCGGACAGAGATAAACACTGAAGCTTTCTTT | CASSQHRTEINTEAFF
- | TRBJ1-2 | - | TRBV19 | TGTGCCAGTAGTATGGGAAGGGACTATGGCTACACCTTC | CASSMGRDYGYTF
- | TRBJ2-1 | - | TRBV2 | TGTGCCACAGCACACACAATAGCTCTCTACAATGAGCAGTTCTTC | CATAHTIALYNEQFF
- | TRBJ1-1 | - | TRBV20-1 | TGCAGTGCTAGTGCCCCCGAGAGGGTAGGATGGGACACTGAAGCTTTCTTT | CSASAPERVGWDTEAFF
- | TRBJ1-5 | TRBD1 | TRBV19 | TGTGCCAGTAGCAGCGGCCCGGGACAGGGGGCTGATCAGCCCCAGCATTTT | CASSSGPGQGADQPQHF
- | TRBJ1-1 | - | TRBV7-9 | TGTGCCAGCAGCTCATGGGAAGGTCGAGCTTTCTTT | CASSSWEGRAFF
- | TRBJ1-2 | - | TRBV5-4 | TGTGCCAGCAGCTGGAGACAGGAGATAAACTATGGCTACACCTTC | CASSWRQEINYGYTF
- | TRBJ1-6 | - | TRBV2 | TGTGCCAGCAGTCGGACGGATAATTCACCCCTCCACTTT | CASSRTDNSPLHF
- | TRBJ2-5 | - | TRBV9 | TGTGCCAGCAGCGTAGGAGGGGGGACGTTCCAAGAGACCCAGTACTTC | CASSVGGGTFQETQYF
- | TRBJ2-3 | - | TRBV7-2 | TGTGCCAGCAGCGGAGGAGATAGGGATGCGCAGTATTTT | CASSGGDRDAQYF
- | TRBJ1-6 | - | TRBV18 | TGTGCCAGCTCACCACCGGCGCCCCTTTGGAGGCCCCTCCACTTT | CASSPPAPLWRPLHF
- | TRBJ2-5 | TRBD2 | TRBV3-1/TRBV3-2 | TGTGCCAGCAGCCAAGGGGAGGTAGCGGGGGACGAGACCCAGTACTTC | CASSQGEVAGDETQYF
- | TRBJ2-3 | - | TRBV5-4 | TGTGCCAGCAGCCCAATCCGGGGCTCCCCCACTAGCACAGATACGCAGTATTTT | CASSPIRGSPTSTDTQYF
- | TRBJ2-5 | TRBD1 | TRBV5-1 | TGCGCCAGCAACGTGGACAGGCAAGAGACCCAGTACTTC | CASNVDRQETQYF
- | TRBJ1-2 | - | TRBV10-1 | TGCGCCAGCAGTGAGGGGCCTTCTAACTATGGCTACACCTTC | CASSEGPSNYGYTF
- | TRBJ2-7 | - | TRBV29-1 | TGCAGCGTTTTGTGTCTGTCGTGCCGGGTTCTCTACGAGCAGTACTTC | CSVLCLSCRVLYEQYF
- | TRBJ2-5 | TRBD2 | TRBV5-4 | TGTGCCAGCAGCGAAAGCGGGGGGCAAGAGACCCAGTACTTC | CASSESGGQETQYF
once | TRBJ1-1 | - | TRBV9 | TGTGCCAGCAGCGTATTAGTGGGACCGGCTACAGGGATTTCGAACACTGAAGCTTTCTTT | CASSVLVGPATGISNTEAFF
- | TRBJ2-7 | TRBD2 | TRBV18 | TGTGCCAGCTCACCACCTAGCGGGGGGACCTCCTACGAGCAGTACTTC | CASSPPSGGTSYEQYF
- | TRBJ1-6 | - | TRBV11-2 | TGTGCCAGCAGCTTAGAAAGGGGGGCACCCCTCCACTTT | CASSLERGAPLHF
- | TRBJ1-4 | TRBD1 | TRBV2 | TGTGCCAGCAGTCCCCAGGGGGTTAATGAAAAACTGTTTTTT | CASSPQGVNEKLFF
- | TRBJ1-3 | TRBD1 | TRBV7-9 | TGTGCCAGCAGCTCTCGACAGGGCGGTAGGCCCTCTGGAAACACCATATATTTT | CASSSRQGGRPSGNTIYF
- | TRBJ2-7 | TRBD1 | TRBV18 | TGTGCCAGCTCGGGTCGACAGGGGGCAAGGTACGAGCAGTACTTC | CASSGRQGARYEQYF
- | TRBJ1-2 | TRBD1 | TRBV6-7 | TGTGCCAGCAGTTACTCTCTCCGGGCAGGGGGTAAGTATGGCTACACCTTC | CASSYSLRAGGKYGYTF
- | TRBJ1-2 | - | TRBV27 | TGTGCCAGCAGTTTATCGGGGGTTATGGGGATTCGTTACTATGGCTACACCTTC | CASSLSGVMGIRYYGYTF
once | TRBJ2-3 | TRBD2 | TRBV6-1 | TGTGCCAGCAGTGAAGTGGTGGGGGGGAGGGATACGCAGTATTTT | CASSEVVGGRDTQYF
- | TRBJ2-2 | - | TRBV7-9 | TGTGCCAGCAGCTTAGATATTGCGGGTGTCACTGGGGAGCTGTTTTTT | CASSLDIAGVTGELFF
- | TRBJ2-2 | TRBD1 | TRBV9 | TGTGCCAGCAGCGTAGCTGCCGGGACAGCGAACACCGGGGAGCTGTTTTTT | CASSVAAGTANTGELFF
- | TRBJ1-5 | TRBD1 | TRBV6-6 | TGTGCCAGCAACTTCGACAGGGGCAATCAGCCCCAGCATTTT | CASNFDRGNQPQHF
- | TRBJ1-2 | - | TRBV10-3 | TGTGCCATAGCCGGGAATACTAACTATGGCTACACCTTC | CAIAGNTNYGYTF
once | TRBJ1-3 | - | TRBV6-1 | TGTGCCAGCAGTGATCAGGGGAGCTCTGGAAACACCATATATTTT | CASSDQGSSGNTIYF
once | TRBJ2-7 | - | TRBV6-5 | TGTGCCAGCACCCTAATCGGGGTAGGGAACTACGAGCAGTACTTC | CASTLIGVGNYEQYF
- | TRBJ2-1 | - | TRBV21-1 | TGTGCCAGCAGCAAAGCGCTTTCGGACAGGGGGCTCGGTAATGAGCAGTTCTTC | CASSKALSDRGLGNEQFF
- | TRBJ2-7 | - | TRBV6-5 | TGTGCCAGCAGTTACTCGAGGAATCCGGGTTCTTACGAGCAGTACTTC | CASSYSRNPGSYEQYF
- | TRBJ1-5 | TRBD1 | TRBV6-2/TRBV6-3 | TGTGCCAGCAGTTACCCCGGACAGGGGAGGGATCAGCCCCAGCATTTT | CASSYPGQGRDQPQHF
- | TRBJ1-6 | - | TRBV19 | TGTGCCAGTAGATTGAACGGGCGACTGGGACTCAATTCACCCCTCCACTTT | CASRLNGRLGLNSPLHF
- | TRBJ2-1 | - | TRBV5-6 | TGTGCCAGCAGCTTGGCGGGGAACTCCTACAATGAGCAGTTCTTC | CASSLAGNSYNEQFF
- | TRBJ1-1 | - | TRBV6-1 | TGTGCCAGCAGCATCGACATCACTGAAGCTTTCTTT | CASSIDITEAFF
once | TRBJ2-3 | TRBD2 | TRBV4-1 | TGCGCCAGCGGACCACGGGGGGGCACAGATACGCAGTATTTT | CASGPRGGTDTQYF
- | TRBJ1-6 | TRBD1 | TRBV9 | TGTGCCAGCAGCCTGCAGCGCTCCGGGACAGTTAATTCACCCCTCCACTTT | CASSLQRSGTVNSPLHF
- | TRBJ1-2 | - | TRBV9 | TGTGCCAGCAGCGTAGGATCTGGGAACTATGGCTACACCTTC | CASSVGSGNYGYTF
- | TRBJ2-5 | TRBD1 | TRBV30 | TGTGCCTGGACACCCAACAGGGGCCTGGAAGAGACCCAGTACTTC | CAWTPNRGLEETQYF
- | TRBJ2-7 | TRBD1 | TRBV5-1 | TGCGCCAGCAGACGGCTACACAGGGGTCGGCTGTACGAGCAGTACTTC | CASRRLHRGRLYEQYF
- | TRBJ1-2 | - | TRBV15 | TGTGCCACCAGCAGAGATAAGGGGGACTATGGCTACACCTTC | CATSRDKGDYGYTF
- | TRBJ2-2 | - | TRBV6-5 | TGTGCCACCATGGTTGCCACCGGGGAGCTGTTTTTT | CATMVATGELFF
once | TRBJ1-2 | - | TRBV29-1 | TGCAGCGTTGAAGATTATTCGGGCAGAACTAACTATGGCTACACCTTC | CSVEDYSGRTNYGYTF
- | TRBJ2-7 | - | TRBV6-6 | TGTGCCAGCAGGGCGGGACTCTACGAGCAGTACTTC | CASRAGLYEQYF